Listed below are T cell receptor beta chains from one sample, sequenced in a study of shared clonotypes between healthy human individuals. The protocol was immunoSEQ multiplex PCR, while the TCRdb copy is restricted to in-frame clones and leaves out a portion. The sample holds about 2.4 million clones, more than 80% seen once. The specimen sequenced was naive CD4+ T cells sorted from blood. Source of these receptors: a man aged 18 to 29 in good health. The CDR3 runs from the conserved cysteine through the conserved F or W. D genes are given only for firm matches. Expanded clones get a size class; other rows say once, few or many, or leave the size out.

clone size	D gene	J gene	V gene	CDR3 protein	CDR3 DNA
.	TRBD1	TRBJ1-5	TRBV5-5	CASSLSRDRGNQPQHF	TGTGCCAGCAGCTTAAGCCGGGACAGGGGAAATCAGCCCCAGCATTTT
once	.	TRBJ2-2	TRBV10-3	CAISVRVNTGELFF	TGTGCCATCAGCGTCAGGGTGAACACCGGGGAGCTGTTTTTT
.	TRBD2	TRBJ2-1	TRBV30	CAWSLRSGLASNEQFF	TGTGCCTGGAGTCTACGAAGTGGACTAGCGAGCAATGAGCAGTTCTTC
.	TRBD1	TRBJ1-1	TRBV10-1	CASTRGANTEAFF	TGCGCCAGCACCAGGGGGGCGAACACTGAAGCTTTCTTT
few	.	TRBJ1-5	TRBV28	CASSPGTKPNQPQHF	TGTGCCAGCAGCCCCGGGACAAAACCCAATCAGCCCCAGCATTTT
.	.	TRBJ2-6	TRBV4-3	CASSQETAPGANVLTF	TGCGCCAGCAGCCAAGAAACCGCCCCTGGGGCCAACGTCCTGACTTTC
once	TRBD2	TRBJ2-7	TRBV5-1	CASSLVAGGTYEQYF	TGCGCCAGCAGCTTGGTAGCGGGAGGTACCTACGAGCAGTACTTC
.	.	TRBJ2-2	TRBV19	CASSMVQGGRELFF	TGTGCCAGTAGTATGGTACAGGGTGGCCGGGAGCTGTTTTTT
.	TRBD1	TRBJ2-2	TRBV4-1	CASSHKPGGKTGELFF	TGCGCCAGCAGCCATAAGCCAGGGGGCAAAACCGGGGAGCTGTTTTTT
.	TRBD1	TRBJ2-7	TRBV11-2	CASSLDSTGGFEQYF	TGTGCCAGCAGCTTAGATTCGACAGGGGGCTTCGAGCAGTACTTC
.	.	TRBJ2-1	TRBV5-1	CASSTPGANYNEQFF	TGCGCCAGCAGCACCCCGGGAGCGAACTACAATGAGCAGTTCTTC
few	TRBD1	TRBJ2-7	TRBV5-1	CASSIGQAYEQYF	TGCGCCAGCAGCATCGGACAGGCCTACGAGCAGTACTTC
.	.	TRBJ2-7	TRBV27	CASSLVSYEQYF	TGTGCCAGCAGTTTAGTATCCTACGAGCAGTACTTC
.	TRBD2	TRBJ2-7	TRBV27	CASSPRLAGVNYEQYF	TGTGCCAGCAGTCCGCGACTAGCGGGAGTCAACTACGAGCAGTACTTC
.	.	TRBJ2-5	TRBV2	CASSRGPGETQYF	TGTGCCAGCAGCCGGGGGCCAGGGGAGACCCAGTACTTC
.	.	TRBJ1-2	TRBV19	CASSVGYGYTF	TGTGCCAGTAGTGTAGGCTATGGCTACACCTTC
.	.	TRBJ2-5	TRBV19	CASSIFGGGGQETQYF	TGTGCCAGTAGTATCTTTGGGGGCGGTGGCCAAGAGACCCAGTACTTC
.	TRBD1	TRBJ2-7	TRBV7-8	CASSFRDRGPEQYF	TGTGCCAGCAGCTTTCGAGACAGGGGGCCCGAGCAGTACTTC
.	.	TRBJ1-1	TRBV5-1	CASSLLGMNTEAFF	TGCGCCAGCAGCTTGTTAGGGATGAACACTGAAGCTTTCTTT
.	.	TRBJ1-1	TRBV18	CASSMTENTEAFF	TGTGCCAGCTCAATGACGGAGAACACTGAAGCTTTCTTT
.	.	TRBJ1-6	TRBV30	CAWIDVSGGSPLHF	TGTGCCTGGATCGACGTCAGCGGAGGTTCACCCCTCCACTTT
once	.	TRBJ1-4	TRBV30	CAWSAQGPLFF	TGTGCCTGGAGTGCCCAAGGGCCACTGTTTTTT
.	TRBD1	TRBJ1-2	TRBV5-5	CASSPQIEGAYGF	TGTGCCAGCAGCCCGCAGATTGAGGGGGCTTACGGCTTC
.	TRBD1	TRBJ2-2	TRBV10-1	CASSERQGTGELFF	TGCGCCAGCAGTGAGAGACAGGGAACCGGGGAGCTGTTTTTT
.	.	TRBJ1-5	TRBV19	CASSMALYTGGQPQHF	TGTGCCAGTAGTATGGCCCTTTATACGGGAGGGCAGCCCCAGCATTTT
.	TRBD1	TRBJ1-6	TRBV27	CASSFGDRIKPLHF	TGTGCCAGCAGTTTCGGGGACAGGATTAAACCCCTCCACTTT
.	.	TRBJ1-2	TRBV30	CAWSPEYYGYTF	TGTGCCTGGAGTCCAGAATACTATGGCTACACCTTC
.	.	TRBJ2-7	TRBV20-1	CSARTGYEQYF	TGCAGTGCTAGAACTGGCTACGAGCAGTACTTC
.	.	TRBJ1-4	TRBV28	CASKIQGGREKLFF	TGTGCCAGCAAAATTCAGGGCGGGAGGGAAAAACTGTTTTTT
.	TRBD1	TRBJ2-7	TRBV6-5	CASSYLGQEEQYF	TGTGCCAGCAGTTACCTGGGACAGGAGGAGCAGTACTTC
few	.	TRBJ2-7	TRBV27	CASSSPTYEQYF	TGTGCCAGCAGTTCCCCCACCTACGAGCAGTACTTC
once	.	TRBJ2-5	TRBV15	CATSRRGLRAQETQYF	TGTGCCACCAGCAGAAGGGGTCTTAGGGCCCAAGAGACCCAGTACTTC
.	TRBD2	TRBJ2-7	TRBV9	CASSSTSGLFSYEQYF	TGTGCCAGCAGCTCGACTAGCGGCCTTTTCTCCTACGAGCAGTACTTC
once	.	TRBJ2-3	TRBV9	CASSRNQDTQYF	TGTGCCAGCAGCCGAAACCAGGATACGCAGTATTTT
.	TRBD1	TRBJ1-1	TRBV11-3	CASSRQGATEAFF	TGTGCCAGCAGTCGACAGGGGGCTACTGAAGCTTTCTTT
once	.	TRBJ2-3	TRBV10-1	CASSGGRSSSTDTQYF	TGCGCCAGCAGTGGGGGACGATCTTCTAGCACAGATACGCAGTATTTT
once	.	TRBJ2-7	TRBV5-4	CASSFSPDVYEQYF	TGTGCCAGCAGCTTTAGTCCGGACGTGTACGAGCAGTACTTC
once	.	TRBJ2-1	TRBV7-8	CASSAGTLSSYNEQFF	TGTGCCAGCAGCGCCGGGACACTAAGCTCCTACAATGAGCAGTTCTTC
.	.	TRBJ1-2	TRBV11-2	CASSWFGADYGYTF	TGTGCCAGCAGTTGGTTCGGGGCGGACTATGGCTACACCTTC
.	.	TRBJ1-1	TRBV2	CASSDPGEKNTEAFF	TGTGCCAGCAGTGACCCAGGGGAAAAAAACACTGAAGCTTTCTTT
.	.	TRBJ2-3	TRBV7-3	CASSLILGGGTDTQYF	TGTGCCAGCAGCTTAATACTGGGCGGGGGCACAGATACGCAGTATTTT
.	.	TRBJ2-4	TRBV9	CASSARGTENIQYF	TGTGCCAGCAGCGCTCGCGGGACAGAAAACATTCAGTACTTC
once	.	TRBJ2-1	TRBV7-2	CASSLEGGNEQFF	TGTGCCAGCAGCTTAGAGGGCGGCAATGAGCAGTTCTTC
.	.	TRBJ1-4	TRBV19	CASSIGQLNEKLFF	TGTGCCAGTAGTATCGGTCAGCTTAATGAAAAACTGTTTTTT
.	TRBD1	TRBJ1-1	TRBV5-1	CASSWGDSWDTEAFF	TGCGCCAGCAGCTGGGGGGACAGTTGGGACACTGAAGCTTTCTTT
once	.	TRBJ2-7	TRBV6-5	CASSYSNRPYLDEQYF	TGTGCCAGCAGTTACTCGAACAGGCCGTATTTGGACGAGCAGTACTTC
.	.	TRBJ1-5	TRBV28	CASRNSGLFNQPQHF	TGTGCCAGCAGGAACTCCGGACTGTTCAATCAGCCCCAGCATTTT
.	TRBD1	TRBJ2-1	TRBV11-2	CASSHGTGPYNEQFF	TGTGCCAGCAGCCACGGGACAGGGCCTTACAATGAGCAGTTCTTC
once	.	TRBJ2-1	TRBV6-6	CASSYSGPRPLEQFF	TGTGCCAGCAGTTACTCGGGCCCTAGGCCCCTCGAGCAGTTCTTC
.	.	TRBJ2-1	TRBV7-8	CASSPPAGPTFF	TGTGCCAGCAGCCCGCCCGCGGGACCTACGTTCTTC
.	.	TRBJ1-1	TRBV6-5	CASSYSNRNTEAFF	TGTGCCAGCAGTTACTCGAACAGGAACACTGAAGCTTTCTTT
.	.	TRBJ2-5	TRBV28	CASSFSGAIGETQYF	TGTGCCAGCAGTTTTTCGGGGGCTATAGGAGAGACCCAGTACTTC
.	.	TRBJ2-1	TRBV15	CATSSPFGLGPWEQFF	TGTGCCACCAGCAGTCCCTTCGGACTGGGCCCGTGGGAGCAGTTCTTC
.	.	TRBJ2-4	TRBV18	CASSQDLAGLGNIQYF	TGTGCCAGCTCACAGGATCTAGCAGGCCTCGGAAACATTCAGTACTTC
once	TRBD1	TRBJ1-1	TRBV6-6	CASSYSWTGATEAFF	TGTGCCAGCAGTTACTCGTGGACAGGGGCCACTGAAGCTTTCTTT